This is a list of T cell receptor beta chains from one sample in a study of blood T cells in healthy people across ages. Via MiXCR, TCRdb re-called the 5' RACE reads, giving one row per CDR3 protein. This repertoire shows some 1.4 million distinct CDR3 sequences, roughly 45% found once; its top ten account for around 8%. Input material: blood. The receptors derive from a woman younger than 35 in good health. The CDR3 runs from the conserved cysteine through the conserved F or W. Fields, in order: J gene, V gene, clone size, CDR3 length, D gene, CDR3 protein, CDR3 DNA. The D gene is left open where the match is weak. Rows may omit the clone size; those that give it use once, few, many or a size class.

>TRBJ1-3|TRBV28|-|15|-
CASSSTGMAGNTIYF
TGTGCCAGCAGCTCGACGGGGATGGCTGGAAACACCATATATTTT
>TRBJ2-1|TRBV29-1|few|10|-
CSVEEAEQFF
TGCAGCGTTGAGGAGGCTGAGCAGTTCTTC
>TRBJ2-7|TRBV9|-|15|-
CASSVGAGLGNEQYF
TGTGCCAGCTCCGTAGGGGCAGGGTTGGGCAACGAGCAGTACTTC
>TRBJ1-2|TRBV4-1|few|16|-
CASSQEQGGHGTRYTF
TGCGCCAGCAGCCAAGAGCAGGGAGGACATGGAACCCGCTACACCTTC
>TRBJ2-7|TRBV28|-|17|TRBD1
CASSLLGLDRGFYEQYF
TGTGCCAGCAGTTTATTAGGTTTGGACAGGGGTTTCTACGAGCAGTACTTC
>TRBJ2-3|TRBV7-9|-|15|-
CASTVGGSRTDTQYF
TGTGCCAGCACGGTCGGGGGCTCACGCACAGATACGCAGTATTTT
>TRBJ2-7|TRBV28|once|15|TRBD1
CASTLRDRSSYEQYF
TGTGCCAGCACCCTCCGGGACAGGAGCTCCTACGAGCAGTACTTC
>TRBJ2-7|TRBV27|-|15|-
CASSSVRIPPYEQYF
TGTGCCAGCAGTTCGGTCCGGATCCCACCCTACGAGCAGTACTTC
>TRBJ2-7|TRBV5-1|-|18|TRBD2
CASSLDGLAGAGHNEQYF
TGCGCCAGCAGCTTGGATGGACTAGCGGGAGCAGGGCACAATGAGCAGTACTTC
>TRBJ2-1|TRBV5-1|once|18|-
CASSPAGITRSSYNEQFF
TGCGCCAGCAGCCCAGCCGGGATCACTCGGAGCTCCTACAATGAGCAGTTCTTC
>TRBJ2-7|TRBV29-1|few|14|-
CSVAAAESSYEQYF
TGCAGCGTTGCGGCCGCCGAAAGCTCCTACGAGCAGTACTTC
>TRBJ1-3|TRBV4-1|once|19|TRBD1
CASSQAPLTGGASGNTIYF
TGCGCCAGCAGCCAAGCCCCCTTGACAGGGGGCGCATCTGGAAACACCATATATTTT
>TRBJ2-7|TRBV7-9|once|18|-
CASSLAPRDRLLHDEQYF
TGTGCCAGCAGCTTAGCCCCTCGGGACCGTCTGCTTCACGACGAGCAGTACTTC
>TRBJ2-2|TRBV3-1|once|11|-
CASAYTGELFF
TGTGCCAGCGCCTACACCGGGGAGCTGTTTTTT
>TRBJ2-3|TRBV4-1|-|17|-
CASSQDRTSTSTDTQYF
TGCGCCAGCAGCCAAGATAGGACGTCAACTAGCACAGATACGCAGTATTTT
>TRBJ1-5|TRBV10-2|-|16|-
CASSESRVRNNQPQHF
TGCGCCAGCAGTGAGTCGAGGGTCCGTAACAATCAGCCCCAGCATTTT
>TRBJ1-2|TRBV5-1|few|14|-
CASSPGTGEGGYTF
TGCGCCAGCAGCCCAGGGACGGGCGAGGGCGGCTACACCTTC
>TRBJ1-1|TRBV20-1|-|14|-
CSATRDPPGTGAFF
TGCAGTGCAACCAGGGACCCGCCGGGAACTGGAGCTTTCTTT
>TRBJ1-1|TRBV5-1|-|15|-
CATSGSADGWTEAFF
TGCGCCACCTCGGGATCTGCTGACGGTTGGACTGAAGCTTTCTTT
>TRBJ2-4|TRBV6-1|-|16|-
CASSTGGGASKNIQYF
TGTGCCAGCAGCACAGGAGGGGGCGCGTCCAAAAACATTCAGTACTTC
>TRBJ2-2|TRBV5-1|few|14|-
CASSRTENTGELFF
TGCGCCAGCAGCAGGACGGAAAACACCGGGGAGCTGTTTTTT
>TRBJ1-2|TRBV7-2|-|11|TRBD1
CASSTGAGYTF
TGTGCCAGCAGCACAGGGGCTGGCTACACCTTC
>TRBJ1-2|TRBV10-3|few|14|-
CAISRLQGDYGYTF
TGTGCCATCAGCCGATTACAGGGCGACTATGGCTACACCTTC
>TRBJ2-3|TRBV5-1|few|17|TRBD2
CASSLPPGTSAGDTQYF
TGCGCCAGCAGCCTGCCCCCCGGGACTAGCGCAGGAGATACGCAGTATTTT
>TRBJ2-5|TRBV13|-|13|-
CASRGAPQETQYF
TGTGCCAGCCGTGGGGCCCCGCAAGAGACCCAGTACTTC
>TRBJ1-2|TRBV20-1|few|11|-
CSASRTLGYTF
TGCAGCGCCTCACGGACGTTGGGCTACACCTTC
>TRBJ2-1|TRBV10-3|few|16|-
CAISEYLGSSYNEQFF
TGTGCCATCAGTGAGTACCTCGGGAGCTCCTACAATGAGCAGTTCTTC
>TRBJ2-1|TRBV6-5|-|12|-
CASSSAPPAQFF
TGTGCCAGCAGTTCAGCCCCCCCTGCCCAGTTCTTC
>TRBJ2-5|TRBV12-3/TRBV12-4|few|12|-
CASSWVRETQYF
TGTGCCAGCAGTTGGGTCCGAGAGACCCAGTACTTC
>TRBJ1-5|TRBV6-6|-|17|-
CASNIKGEGDSNQPQHF
TGTGCCAGCAACATAAAGGGTGAGGGGGATAGCAATCAGCCCCAGCATTTT
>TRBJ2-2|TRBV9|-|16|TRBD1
CASSPEYRGYTGELFF
TGTGCCAGCAGCCCCGAGTACAGGGGGTACACCGGGGAGCTGTTTTTT
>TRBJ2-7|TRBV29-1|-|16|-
CSVGERGASSYNEQYF
TGCAGCGTCGGGGAACGGGGGGCTAGCTCCTACAATGAGCAGTACTTC
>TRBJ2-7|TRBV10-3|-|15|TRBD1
CAISPGTGSSYEQYF
TGTGCCATCAGTCCCGGGACAGGGAGCTCCTACGAGCAGTACTTC
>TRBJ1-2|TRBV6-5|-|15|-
CASSHEPSAVYGYTF
TGTGCCAGCAGCCACGAGCCCTCCGCCGTCTATGGCTACACCTTC
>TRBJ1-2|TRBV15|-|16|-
CATSSPFIRKNYGYTF
TGTGCCACCAGCAGCCCTTTCATACGGAAAAACTATGGCTACACCTTC
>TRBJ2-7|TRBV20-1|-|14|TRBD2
CSALRGGSSYEQYF
TGCAGTGCTCTCCGGGGAGGGAGCTCCTACGAGCAGTACTTC
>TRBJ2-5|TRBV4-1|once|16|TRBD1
CASSQVVGQGGETQYF
TGCGCCAGCAGCCAAGTTGTGGGACAGGGGGGGGAGACCCAGTACTTC
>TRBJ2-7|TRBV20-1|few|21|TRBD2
CSARAASGSVIIPGYHYEQYF
TGCAGTGCTAGAGCAGCTAGCGGGAGTGTGATTATCCCGGGATATCACTACGAGCAGTACTTC
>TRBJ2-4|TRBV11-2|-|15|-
CASSLGHGAKNIQYF
TGTGCCAGCAGCTTAGGCCACGGCGCCAAAAACATTCAGTACTTC
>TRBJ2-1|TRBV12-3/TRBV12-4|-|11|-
CAGCRGDEQFF
TGTGCCGGCTGCAGGGGGGATGAGCAGTTCTTC
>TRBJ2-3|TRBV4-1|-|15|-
CASSQERDSTDTQYF
TGCGCCAGCAGCCAAGAACGGGACAGCACAGATACGCAGTATTTT
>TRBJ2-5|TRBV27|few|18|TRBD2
CASSSLRLAGGPQETQYF
TGTGCCAGCAGTTCACTCAGACTTGCGGGGGGACCTCAAGAGACCCAGTACTTC